Presented here are 5 T cell receptor beta chains from one specimen sequenced in a study of T cell clonality in common variable immunodeficiency. Here immunoSEQ multiplex PCR was the method, and the copy in TCRdb shows in-frame clones only, minus some. The sample has under 45,000 clones, none seen only once; the top ten hold more than 1.2%. The material sequenced was peripheral blood mononuclear cells. These receptor sequences come from a person between 18 and 75 years old in good health.

This clone was counted many times. The read ends 3 residues shy of where the CDR3 ends; the end is completed using the germline J gene. The rearrangement uses TRBV11-3 and TRBJ1-4; TRBD1 matches 8 bases. The germline V gene encodes CDR1 SGHNT and CDR2 YENEEA. The CDR3 consists of 13 residues. V lost 6 bases, J lost 7 bases, and 4 bases stayed unmatched. CDR3 DNA (partial): TGTGCCAGCAGTCTACAGGGGGGTGAAAAA. Translation gives CASSLQGGEK. The entire CDR3 is CASSLQGGEKLFF.

This clone appeared many times. Read sequence stops 3 residues before the CDR3 end, and the germline J gene provides the missing end. V and J are TRBV20-1 and TRBJ2-3, with D perhaps matching TRBD1 or TRBD2 (6 bases each). The CDR3 contains 14 residues. Germline lookup yields CDR1 DFQATT and CDR2 SNEGSKA (reference sequence). The CDR3 bases that were read are TGCAGTGCTACTCAGGGGAGGTTGAATCAGCCG. Encoded protein: CSATQGRLNQP. The CDR3 in its entirety is CSATQGRLNQPQYF.

A few counts support this clone. The read finishes 3 residues shy of the CDR3 end, and the germline J gene is used to complete it. This sequence joins TRBV5-1 and TRBJ1-4; D perhaps matches TRBD1 (5 bases). Germline CDR1 is SGHRS and CDR2 is YFSETQ. The CDR3 has 18 amino acids. CDR3 residues: CASSVIGSSSSGANVLFF. CDR3 bases read: TGCGCCAGCAGCGTTATAGGGAGTTCCAGCTCTGGGGCCAACGTA.

This clone was observed many times. The DNA ends 3 residues before the CDR3 does, and the rest of the CDR3 is filled in from the germline J gene. The chain recombines TRBV20-1 with TRBJ1-2, with TRBD1 matching 9 bases. The length of the CDR3 is 16 residues. CDR1 and CDR2 (germline): DFQATT, SNEGSKA (reference sequence). V lost 2 bases to trimming and J lost 7 bases; unmatched junction nucleotides: 14. CDR3 DNA, as far as it was read: TGCAGTGCTAGACAGGACAGGGGCCAACAGGGGAGTGGC. The encoded protein is CSARQDRGQQGSG. The CDR3 in its entirety is CSARQDRGQQGSGYTF.

This clone has at least ten counts. Read coverage stops 3 residues before the CDR3 terminus; the germline J gene supplies the remainder. The chain uses TRBV6-1 and TRBJ2-1; D ambiguous. V was cut by 2 bases and J by 6 bases, with 14 bases left in between. Per the germline V gene, CDR1 is MNHNS and CDR2 is SASEGT. The CDR3 runs to 15 residues. CDR3 sequence reads: CASSENGLVGNEQFF. The covered CDR3 bases are TGTGCCAGCAGTGAAAACGGTCTAGTTGGCAATGAG.